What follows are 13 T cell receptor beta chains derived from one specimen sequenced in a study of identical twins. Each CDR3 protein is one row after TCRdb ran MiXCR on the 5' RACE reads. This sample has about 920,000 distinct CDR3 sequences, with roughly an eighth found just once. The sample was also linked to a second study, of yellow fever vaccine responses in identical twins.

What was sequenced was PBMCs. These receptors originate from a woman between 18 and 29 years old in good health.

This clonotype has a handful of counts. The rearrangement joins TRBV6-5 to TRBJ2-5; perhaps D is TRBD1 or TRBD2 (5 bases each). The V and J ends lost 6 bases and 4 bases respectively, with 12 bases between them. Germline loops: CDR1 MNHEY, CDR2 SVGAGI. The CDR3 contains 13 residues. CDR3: CASRDGGAETQYF. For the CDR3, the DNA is TGTGCCAGCAGAGATGGGGGAGCAGAGACCCAGTACTTC.

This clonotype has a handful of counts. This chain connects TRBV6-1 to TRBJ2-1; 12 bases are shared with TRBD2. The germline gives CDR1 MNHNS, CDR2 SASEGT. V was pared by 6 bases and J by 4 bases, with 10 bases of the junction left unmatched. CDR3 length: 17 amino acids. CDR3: CASSLGLAGKVYNEQFF. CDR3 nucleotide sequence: TGTGCCAGCAGCCTCGGACTAGCGGGAAAGGTTTACAATGAGCAGTTCTTC.

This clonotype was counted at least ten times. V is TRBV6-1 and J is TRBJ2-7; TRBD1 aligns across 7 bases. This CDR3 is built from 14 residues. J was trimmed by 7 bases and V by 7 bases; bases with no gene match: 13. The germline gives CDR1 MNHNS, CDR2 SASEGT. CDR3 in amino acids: CASTETGEFGEQYV. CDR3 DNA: TGTGCCAGCACCGAAACAGGGGAATTTGGGGAGCAGTACGTC.

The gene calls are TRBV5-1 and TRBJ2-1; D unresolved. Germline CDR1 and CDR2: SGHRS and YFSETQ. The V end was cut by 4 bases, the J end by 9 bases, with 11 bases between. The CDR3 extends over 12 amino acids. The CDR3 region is CASSPPGPEQFF. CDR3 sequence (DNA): TGCGCCAGCAGCCCCCCCGGACCTGAGCAGTTCTTC.

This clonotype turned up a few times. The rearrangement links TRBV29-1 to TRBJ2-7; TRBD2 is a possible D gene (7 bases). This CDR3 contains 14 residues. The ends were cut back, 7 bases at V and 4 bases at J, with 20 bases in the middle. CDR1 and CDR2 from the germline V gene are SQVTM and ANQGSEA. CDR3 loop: CSALGGGSTYEQYF. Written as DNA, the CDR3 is TGCAGCGCATTGGGGGGCGGGAGTACGTACGAGCAGTACTTC.

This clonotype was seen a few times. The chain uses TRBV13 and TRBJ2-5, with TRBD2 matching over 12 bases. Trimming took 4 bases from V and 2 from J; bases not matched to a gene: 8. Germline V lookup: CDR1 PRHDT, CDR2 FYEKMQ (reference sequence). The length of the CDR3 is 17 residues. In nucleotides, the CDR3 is TGTGCCAGCAGCTCCTCCGGACTAGCGGGACCTCAAGAGACCCAGTACTTC. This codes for CASSSSGLAGPQETQYF.

CDR3 loop: CASRWDLEETQYF. Here the CDR3 DNA reads TGTGCCAGCAGGTGGGACTTAGAAGAGACCCAGTACTTC. This chain connects TRBV28 to TRBJ2-5; tentatively, D is TRBD2 (6 bases). V dropped 6 bases and J dropped 3 bases, with 11 bases sitting between them. The CDR3 extends over 13 amino acids. Germline CDR1 is MDHEN and CDR2 is SYDVKM.

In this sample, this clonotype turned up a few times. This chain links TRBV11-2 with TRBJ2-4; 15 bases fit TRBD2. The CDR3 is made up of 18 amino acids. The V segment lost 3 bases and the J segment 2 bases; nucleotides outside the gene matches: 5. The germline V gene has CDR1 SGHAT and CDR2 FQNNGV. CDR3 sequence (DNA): TGTGCCAGCAGCTTCCGGACTAGCGGGGGGGCAACCAAAAACATTCAGTACTTC. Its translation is CASSFRTSGGATKNIQYF.

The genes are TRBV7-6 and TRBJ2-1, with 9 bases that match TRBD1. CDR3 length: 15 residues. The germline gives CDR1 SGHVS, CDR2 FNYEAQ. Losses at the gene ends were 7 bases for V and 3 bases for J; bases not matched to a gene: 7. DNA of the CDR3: TGTGCCAGCACTAGGGGACAGGGATTCTACAATGAGCAGTTCTTC. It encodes CASTRGQGFYNEQFF.

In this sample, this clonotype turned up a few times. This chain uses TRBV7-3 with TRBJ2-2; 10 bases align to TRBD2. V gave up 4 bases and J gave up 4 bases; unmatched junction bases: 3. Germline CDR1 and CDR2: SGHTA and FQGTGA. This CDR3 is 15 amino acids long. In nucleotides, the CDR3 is TGTGCCAGCAGCTCCGGGACTAGCGTCACCGGGGAGCTGTTTTTT. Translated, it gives CASSSGTSVTGELFF.

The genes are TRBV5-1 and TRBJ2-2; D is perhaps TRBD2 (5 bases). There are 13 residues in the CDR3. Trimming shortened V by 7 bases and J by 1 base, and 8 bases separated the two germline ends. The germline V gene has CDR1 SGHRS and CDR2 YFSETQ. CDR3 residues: CASRRENTGELFF. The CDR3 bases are TGCGCCAGCCGACGGGAGAACACCGGGGAGCTGTTTTTT.

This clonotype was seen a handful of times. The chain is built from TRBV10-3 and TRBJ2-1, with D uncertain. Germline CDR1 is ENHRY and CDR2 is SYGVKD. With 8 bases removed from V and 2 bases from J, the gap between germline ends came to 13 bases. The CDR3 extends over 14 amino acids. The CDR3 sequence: CAIRDRVAYNEQFF. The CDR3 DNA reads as TGTGCCATCCGAGACCGGGTGGCCTACAATGAGCAGTTCTTC.

In DNA form, the CDR3 reads TGCAGCGCTGGTCCTTCGAACACCGGGGAGCTGTTTTTT. Its protein is CSAGPSNTGELFF. V gene TRBV29-1 combines with J gene TRBJ2-2; D ambiguous. CDR1 and CDR2 from the germline V gene are SQVTM and ANQGSEA. V was clipped by 7 bases and J by 0 bases, with 9 bases between them. The CDR3 has 13 residues.